This TCR beta chain was recovered during a study of human T cells and chemical hapten exposure. Time point in this sample: patch test 3, about 24 weeks after DPC sensitization. Treatment reported: therapeutic diphenylcyclopropenone sensitization with weekly scalp DPC. Via MiXCR, TCRdb re-called the RACE reads, giving one row per CDR3 protein. Of approximately 160,000 distinct CDR3 sequences listed, 28% are singletons. The CDR3 has 18 amino acids. V lost 2 bases to trimming and J lost 1 base, with 20 bases between them. In germline, CDR1 is MGHRA, CDR2 YSYEKL. The receptor comes from a woman aged 18 to 35 with alopecia areata. Some clones in this sample may be carry-over from other donors' samples. The chain employs TRBV4-1 and TRBJ1-1, with D tentatively TRBD1 (5 bases). Sequencing was performed on whole blood, taken in connection with sensitization to the hapten diphenylcyclopropenone (DPC). The CDR3, as DNA: TGCGCCAGCAGCCAACCACCTATCCTGGGACGGAGGAACACTGAAGCTTTCTTT. As protein: CASSQPPILGRRNTEAFF.